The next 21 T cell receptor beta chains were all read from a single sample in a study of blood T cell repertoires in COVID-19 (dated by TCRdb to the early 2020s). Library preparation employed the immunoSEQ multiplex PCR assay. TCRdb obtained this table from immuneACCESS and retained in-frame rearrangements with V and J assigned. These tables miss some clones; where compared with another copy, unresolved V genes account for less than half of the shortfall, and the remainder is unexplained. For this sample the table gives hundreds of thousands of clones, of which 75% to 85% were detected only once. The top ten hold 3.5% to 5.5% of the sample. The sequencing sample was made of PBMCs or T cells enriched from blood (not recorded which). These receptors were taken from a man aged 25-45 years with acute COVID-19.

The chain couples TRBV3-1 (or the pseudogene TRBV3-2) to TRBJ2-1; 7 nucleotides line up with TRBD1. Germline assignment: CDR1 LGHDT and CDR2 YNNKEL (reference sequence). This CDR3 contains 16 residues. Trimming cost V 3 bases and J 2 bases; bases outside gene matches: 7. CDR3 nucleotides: TGTGCCAGCAGCCACGGGGACAGACTCACCTACAATGAGCAGTTCTTC. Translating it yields CASSHGDRLTYNEQFF.

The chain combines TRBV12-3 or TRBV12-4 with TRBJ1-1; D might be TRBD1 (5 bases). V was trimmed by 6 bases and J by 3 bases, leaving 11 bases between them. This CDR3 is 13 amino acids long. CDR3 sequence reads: CASSMDTHTEAFF. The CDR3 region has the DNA TGTGCCAGCAGCATGGACACGCACACTGAAGCTTTCTTT.

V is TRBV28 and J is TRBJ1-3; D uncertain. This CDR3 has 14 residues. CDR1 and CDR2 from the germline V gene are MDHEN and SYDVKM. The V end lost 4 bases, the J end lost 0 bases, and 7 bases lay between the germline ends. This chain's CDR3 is CASSSGYSGNTIYF. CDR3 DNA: TGTGCCAGCAGTTCGGGGTACTCTGGAAACACCATATATTTT.

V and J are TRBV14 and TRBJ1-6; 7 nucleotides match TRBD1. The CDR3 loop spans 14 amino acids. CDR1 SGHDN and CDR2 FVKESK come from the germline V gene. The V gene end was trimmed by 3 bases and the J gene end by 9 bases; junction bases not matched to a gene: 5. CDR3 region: CASSQTGWFSPLHF. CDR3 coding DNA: TGTGCCAGCAGCCAGACAGGGTGGTTTTCACCCCTCCACTTT.

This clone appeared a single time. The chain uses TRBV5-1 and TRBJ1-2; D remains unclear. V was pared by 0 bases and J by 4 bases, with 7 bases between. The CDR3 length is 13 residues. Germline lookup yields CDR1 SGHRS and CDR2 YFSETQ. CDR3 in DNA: TGCGCCAGCAGCTTGGATAACAGCTATGGCTACACCTTC. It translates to CASSLDNSYGYTF.

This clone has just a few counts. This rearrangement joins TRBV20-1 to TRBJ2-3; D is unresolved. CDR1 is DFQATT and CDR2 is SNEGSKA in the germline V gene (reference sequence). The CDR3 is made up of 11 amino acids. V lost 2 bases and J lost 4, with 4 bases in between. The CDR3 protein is CSARTADTQYF. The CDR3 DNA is TGCAGTGCTAGAACGGCAGATACGCAGTATTTT.

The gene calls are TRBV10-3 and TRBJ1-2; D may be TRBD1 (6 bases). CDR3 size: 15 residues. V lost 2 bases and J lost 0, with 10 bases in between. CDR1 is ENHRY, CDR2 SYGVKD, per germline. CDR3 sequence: CAISEPGTPNYGYTF. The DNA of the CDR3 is TGTGCCATCAGTGAGCCCGGGACACCTAACTATGGCTACACCTTC.

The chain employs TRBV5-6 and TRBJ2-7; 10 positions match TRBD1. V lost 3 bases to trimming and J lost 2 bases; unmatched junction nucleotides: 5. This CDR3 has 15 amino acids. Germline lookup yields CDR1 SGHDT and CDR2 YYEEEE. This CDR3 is CASSWDRGITYEQYF. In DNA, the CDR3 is TGTGCCAGCAGCTGGGACAGGGGAATTACCTACGAGCAGTACTTC.

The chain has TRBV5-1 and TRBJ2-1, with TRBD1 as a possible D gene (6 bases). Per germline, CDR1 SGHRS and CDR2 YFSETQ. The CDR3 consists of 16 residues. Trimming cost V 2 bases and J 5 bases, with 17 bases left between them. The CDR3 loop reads CASSLKLDRFDNEQFF. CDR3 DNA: TGCGCCAGCAGCTTAAAATTAGACAGGTTTGACAATGAGCAGTTCTTC.

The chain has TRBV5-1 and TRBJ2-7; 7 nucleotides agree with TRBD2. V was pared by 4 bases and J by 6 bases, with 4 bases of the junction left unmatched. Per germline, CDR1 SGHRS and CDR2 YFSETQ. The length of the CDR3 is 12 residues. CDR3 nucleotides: TGCGCCAGCAGCCGCGGGGGTACCGAGCAGTACTTC. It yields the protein CASSRGGTEQYF.

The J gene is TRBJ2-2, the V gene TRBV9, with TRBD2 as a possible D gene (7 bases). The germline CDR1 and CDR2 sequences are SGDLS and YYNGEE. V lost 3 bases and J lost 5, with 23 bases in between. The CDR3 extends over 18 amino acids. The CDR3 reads CASSAPPGGGPHTGELFF. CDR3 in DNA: TGTGCCAGCAGCGCTCCCCCTGGGGGGGGGCCACATACCGGGGAGCTGTTTTTT. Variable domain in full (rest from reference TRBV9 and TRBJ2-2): DSGVTQTPKHLITATGQRVTLRCSPRSGDLSVYWYQQSLDQGLQFLIQYYNGEERAKGNILERFSAQQFPDLHSELNLSSLELGDSALYFCASSAPPGGGPHTGELFFGEGSRLTVL.

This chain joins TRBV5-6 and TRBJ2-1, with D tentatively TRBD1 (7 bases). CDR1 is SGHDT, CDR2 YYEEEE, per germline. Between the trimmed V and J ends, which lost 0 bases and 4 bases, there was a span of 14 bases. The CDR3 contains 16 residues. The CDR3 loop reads CASSLGNRGLYNEQFF. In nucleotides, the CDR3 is TGTGCCAGCAGCTTGGGGAACAGGGGACTTTACAATGAGCAGTTCTTC.

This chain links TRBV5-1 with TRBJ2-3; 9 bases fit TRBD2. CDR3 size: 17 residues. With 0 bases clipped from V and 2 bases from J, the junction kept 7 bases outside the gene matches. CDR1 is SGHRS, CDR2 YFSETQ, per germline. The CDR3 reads CASSLDLTSGLTDTQYF. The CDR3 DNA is TGCGCCAGCAGCTTGGACTTGACTAGCGGCCTCACAGATACGCAGTATTTT.

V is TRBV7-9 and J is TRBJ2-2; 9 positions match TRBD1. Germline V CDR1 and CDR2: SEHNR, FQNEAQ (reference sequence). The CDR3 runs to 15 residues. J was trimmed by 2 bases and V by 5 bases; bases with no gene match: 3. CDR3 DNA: TGTGCCAGCAGCGAGGGACAGGGTAACACCGGGGAGCTGTTTTTT. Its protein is CASSEGQGNTGELFF.

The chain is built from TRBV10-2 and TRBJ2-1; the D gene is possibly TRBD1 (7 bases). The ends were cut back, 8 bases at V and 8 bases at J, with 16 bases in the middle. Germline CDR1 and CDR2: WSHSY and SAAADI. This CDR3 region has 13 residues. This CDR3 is CASSGGQGDEQFF. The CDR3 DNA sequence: TGCGCCAGCTCTGGGGGGCAGGGGGATGAGCAGTTCTTC.

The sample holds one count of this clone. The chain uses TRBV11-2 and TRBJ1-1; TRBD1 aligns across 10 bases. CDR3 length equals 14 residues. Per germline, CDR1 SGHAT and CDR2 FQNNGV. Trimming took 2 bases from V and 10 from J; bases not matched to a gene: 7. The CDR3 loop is CASSLSGTGATAFF. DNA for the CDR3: TGTGCCAGCAGCTTATCTGGGACAGGGGCGACAGCTTTCTTT.

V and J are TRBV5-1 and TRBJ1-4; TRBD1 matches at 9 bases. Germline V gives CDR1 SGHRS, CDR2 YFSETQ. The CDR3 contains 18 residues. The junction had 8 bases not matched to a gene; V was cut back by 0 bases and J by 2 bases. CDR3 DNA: TGCGCCAGCAGCTTGGAGGGACAGGGTTCCGCGACTAATGAAAAACTGTTTTTT. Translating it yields CASSLEGQGSATNEKLFF.

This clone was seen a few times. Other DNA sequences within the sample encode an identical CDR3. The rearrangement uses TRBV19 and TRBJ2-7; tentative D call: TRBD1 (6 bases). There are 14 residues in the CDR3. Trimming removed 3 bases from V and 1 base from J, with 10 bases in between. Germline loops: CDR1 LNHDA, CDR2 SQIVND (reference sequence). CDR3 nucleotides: TGTGCCAGTAGTATCGACAGGAATTCCTACGAGCAGTACTTC. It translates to CASSIDRNSYEQYF. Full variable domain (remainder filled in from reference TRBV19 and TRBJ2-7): DGGITQSPKYLFRKEGQNVTLSCEQNLNHDAMYWYRQDPGQGLRLIYYSQIVNDFQKGDIAEGYSVSREKKESFPLTVTSAQKNPTAFYLCASSIDRNSYEQYFGPGTRLTVT.

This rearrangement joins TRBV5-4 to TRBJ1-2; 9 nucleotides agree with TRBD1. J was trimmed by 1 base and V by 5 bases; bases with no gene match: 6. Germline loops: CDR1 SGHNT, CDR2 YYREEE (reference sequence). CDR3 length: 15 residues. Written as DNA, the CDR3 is TGTGCCAGCAGTACAGGACAGGGGAGTAACTATGGCTACACCTTC. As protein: CASSTGQGSNYGYTF.

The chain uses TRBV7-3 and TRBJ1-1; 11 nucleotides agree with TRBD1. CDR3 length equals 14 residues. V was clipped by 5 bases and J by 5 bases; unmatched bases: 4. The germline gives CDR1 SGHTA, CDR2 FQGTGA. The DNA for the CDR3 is TGTGCCAGCAGCGAGGACAGGGGGCGGACTGAAGCTTTCTTT. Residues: CASSEDRGRTEAFF. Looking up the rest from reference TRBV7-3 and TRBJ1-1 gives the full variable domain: GAGVSQTPSNKVTEKGKYVELRCDPISGHTALYWYRQSLGQGPEFLIYFQGTGAADDSGLPNDRFFAVRPEGSVSTLKIQRTERGDSAVYLCASSEDRGRTEAFFGQGTRLTVV.

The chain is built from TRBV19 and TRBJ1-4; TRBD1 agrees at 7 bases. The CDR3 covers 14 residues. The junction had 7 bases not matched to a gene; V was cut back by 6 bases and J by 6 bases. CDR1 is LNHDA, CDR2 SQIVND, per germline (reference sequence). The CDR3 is CASSPTGLHEKLFF. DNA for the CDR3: TGTGCCAGTAGCCCGACAGGGCTACATGAAAAACTGTTTTTT.